This TCR beta chain stems from a study of blood T cell repertoires in COVID-19. Study background: COVID-19 samples collected from the United States, Italy and Spain covered acute and convalescent phases. In each case, the material was cDNA or gDNA derived from T cells, B-cell-depleted T cells, or PBMCs.

Germline V lookup: CDR1 SGDLS, CDR2 YYNGEE. V was pared by 3 bases and J by 4 bases, with 19 bases between. The CDR3 is 16 amino acids. Per the authors' pipeline: The authors estimated nucleated cell counts from reference gene primer amplification. Sequenced by immunoSEQ multiplex PCR; TCRdb stores in-frame clones only, minus some. That table is the source of V, J and clone size, and D and trimming were worked out from the DNA. The data contain about 140,000 clones, 70% to 85% of them seen just once; the ten biggest clones take up 5% to 7.5%. The sample comprised peripheral blood. The chain carries TRBV9 and TRBJ1-1, with TRBD1 as a possible D gene (6 bases). The origin of this receptor is a human donor in a cohort sampled during active COVID-19. CDR3 nucleotides: TGTGCCAGCAGCGGGGCTCTTACAGGGTTGGGCACTGAAGCTTTCTTT. It specifies CASSGALTGLGTEAFF.